The 28 T cell receptor beta chains below all came from one sample that was sequenced in a study of long-term antiretroviral therapy in people with HIV. The assay used was immunoSEQ (version v3.0), run at survey level. Using immunoSEQ multiplex PCR, the repertoire was profiled, and TCRdb retains in-frame clones only, with some absent. The table has 20,000 to 25,000 clones, roughly 85% seen once. The sample in question was unsorted PBMCs, obtained 0.2 years after starting antiretroviral therapy. The receptor set was obtained from a woman in her twenties or thirties with HIV.

The V gene is TRBV27, the J gene TRBJ1-2; a possible D gene is TRBD1 (6 bases). This CDR3 has 14 amino acids. The V end lost 3 bases, the J end lost 4 bases, and 12 bases lay between the germline ends. Germline lookup yields CDR1 MNHEY and CDR2 SMNVEV (reference sequence). The CDR3 is CASSFRRDIYGYTF. CDR3 DNA sequence: TGTGCCAGCAGTTTTCGCCGGGACATCTATGGCTACACCTTC.

The chain employs TRBV2 and TRBJ1-3, with D perhaps matching TRBD1 (5 bases). From germline, CDR1 is SNHLY and CDR2 FYNNEI. V lost 3 bases and J lost 4, with 10 bases in between. This CDR3 has 14 amino acids. CDR3 sequence reads: CASSEMGPGNTIYF. DNA of the CDR3: TGTGCCAGCAGTGAGATGGGGCCGGGAAACACCATATATTTT.

This rearrangement joins TRBV7-2 to TRBJ2-2; D unclear. The CDR3 runs 15 residues. Germline V gene sequence: CDR1 SGHTA, CDR2 FQGNSA. The V gene lost 2 bases and the J gene lost 8 bases, with 15 bases spanning the gap. In DNA form, the CDR3 reads TGTGCCAGCAGCTTAAGTCCCCGGGCCCCAGGGGAGCTGTTTTTT. This translates into CASSLSPRAPGELFF.

CDR3 residues: CASSSRDREPDTQYF. For the CDR3, the DNA is TGTGCCAGCAGCAGCCGGGACAGAGAACCAGATACGCAGTATTTT. The genes are TRBV21-1 and TRBJ2-3; the table assigns TRBD1, which was not confirmed against the DNA. TRBV21-1 is described as a pseudogene. CDR3 size: 15 residues.

Points on this clone: One end of the junction fails to match germline, which may point to a read error. The J gene is TRBJ2-5, the V gene TRBV11-2; 8 positions match TRBD2. This CDR3 contains 15 residues. The germline gives CDR1 SGHAT, CDR2 FQNNGV. The CDR3 is CASSLAGRSQETQYF. Written as DNA, the CDR3 is TGTGCCAGCAGTTTAGCGGGGAGGAGCCAAGAGACCCAGTACTTC.

This chain links TRBV5-6 with TRBJ2-1, with unresolved D. CDR1 SGHDT and CDR2 YYEEEE come from the germline V gene. The V end lost 4 bases, the J end lost 4 bases, and 12 bases lay between the germline ends. This CDR3 contains 14 residues. The CDR3, as DNA: TGTGCCAGCAGCAGGGTCGGGTCTTACAATGAGCAGTTCTTC. This codes for CASSRVGSYNEQFF.

This rearrangement joins TRBV7-2 to TRBJ2-1; 11 bases line up with TRBD2. The germline V gene has CDR1 SGHTA and CDR2 FQGNSA. V was pared by 8 bases and J by 7 bases, with 13 bases of the junction left unmatched. This CDR3 comprises 16 residues. The CDR3 loop is CASGVGSGGARNEQFF. In DNA, the CDR3 is TGTGCCAGCGGTGTGGGTAGCGGGGGGGCAAGAAATGAGCAGTTCTTC.

The chain links TRBV4-2 to TRBJ1-4; 8 bases map to TRBD1. V lost 1 base to trimming and J lost 0 bases; unmatched junction nucleotides: 7. This CDR3 spans 18 amino acids. In germline, CDR1 is LGHNA, CDR2 YNFKEQ. The CDR3 is CASSQVILDRATNEKLFF. CDR3 bases: TGTGCCAGCAGCCAAGTCATCTTGGACAGGGCAACTAATGAAAAACTGTTTTTT.

The chain recombines TRBV19 with TRBJ2-1; maybe TRBD1 (6 bases). V lost 3 bases and J lost 3, with 12 bases in between. The CDR3 is 15 residues long. The germline V gene encodes CDR1 LNHDA and CDR2 SQIVND (reference sequence). DNA for the CDR3: TGTGCCAGTAGTATTGTAGGGGGAGTCTACAATGAGCAGTTCTTC. Protein product: CASSIVGGVYNEQFF.

This sequence joins TRBV13 and TRBJ2-3, with TRBD2 matching 8 bases. Per the germline V gene, CDR1 is PRHDT and CDR2 is FYEKMQ (reference sequence). The ends lost 5 bases at V and 5 bases at J; junction bases unmatched: 9. This CDR3 region has 15 residues. The CDR3 spells CASSITGTSRDTQYF. The CDR3 region has the DNA TGTGCCAGCAGCATAACCGGGACTAGTAGAGATACGCAGTATTTT.

The genes are TRBV18 and TRBJ2-5; TRBD1 or TRBD2 may be the D gene (6 bases each). The CDR3 spans 13 residues. The V end was cut by 4 bases, the J end by 5 bases, with 11 bases between. CDR1 is KGHSH, CDR2 LQKENI, per germline. This chain's CDR3 is CASSLQGRETQYF. CDR3 nucleotide sequence: TGTGCCAGCTCACTCCAGGGGAGGGAGACCCAGTACTTC.

The CDR3 is CASSQTTGRNTGELFF. CDR3 coding DNA: TGTGCCAGCAGCCAGACGACAGGACGGAACACCGGGGAGCTGTTTTTT. V usage is TRBV14 and J usage is TRBJ2-2; weak D call: TRBD1 (6 bases). The CDR3 length is 16 residues. Trimming removed 3 bases from V and 1 base from J, with 12 bases in between. Germline V lookup: CDR1 SGHDN, CDR2 FVKESK.

The gene calls are TRBV6-6 and TRBJ1-2; the D is unclear. Deletions cut 3 bases from V and 5 bases from J, with 7 bases between. Germline loops: CDR1 MNHNY, CDR2 SVGAGI (reference sequence). The CDR3 spans 12 residues. The CDR3 nucleotides read TGTGCCAGCAGTTATAACAATTATGGCTACACCTTC. This translates into CASSYNNYGYTF.

The V gene is TRBV6-1, the J gene TRBJ1-6, with D maybe TRBD1 (6 bases). Germline V gene data show CDR1 as MNHNS and CDR2 as SASEGT. The V and J ends lost 6 bases and 10 bases respectively, with 16 bases between them. The CDR3 length is 14 residues. CDR3: CASSVLGADSPLHF. The CDR3 coding sequence is TGTGCCAGCAGCGTCCTGGGGGCGGACTCACCCCTCCACTTT.

V and J are TRBV28 and TRBJ2-2, with TRBD1 matching over 9 bases. The CDR3 extends over 15 amino acids. The germline V gene encodes CDR1 MDHEN and CDR2 SYDVKM. Trimming removed 5 bases from V and 7 bases from J; junction bases left unmatched: 8. Here the CDR3 reads CASSPDRGRIGELFF. The CDR3 DNA is TGTGCCAGCAGTCCAGACAGGGGGAGAATCGGGGAGCTGTTTTTT. Full variable domain (remainder filled in from reference TRBV28 and TRBJ2-2): DVKVTQSSRYLVKRTGEKVFLECVQDMDHENMFWYRQDPGLGLRLIYFSYDVKMKEKGDIPEGYSVSREKKERFSLILESASTNQTSMYLCASSPDRGRIGELFFGEGSRLTVL.

This rearrangement joins TRBV14 to TRBJ1-3; 8 bases map to TRBD1. The CDR3 is 18 amino acids. V shed 5 bases and J 4 bases; nucleotides not matched to a gene: 16. CDR1 SGHDN and CDR2 FVKESK come from the germline V gene. The CDR3 loop is CASSDRGDLALSGNTIYF. The DNA of the CDR3 is TGTGCCAGCAGCGACAGGGGTGATTTGGCCCTATCCGGAAACACCATATATTTT.

The rearrangement links TRBV5-8 to TRBJ1-1; TRBD1 is a possible D gene (6 bases). From germline, CDR1 is SGHTS and CDR2 YDEGEE. Trimming left V 0 bases short and J 3 bases short, with 12 bases between. The CDR3 covers 15 residues. CDR3 protein: CASSLDWGRDTEAFF. In DNA, the CDR3 is TGTGCCAGCAGCTTGGACTGGGGGCGAGACACTGAAGCTTTCTTT.

Only one count was recorded for this clone. The chain uses TRBV19 and TRBJ2-1, with 11 nucleotides matching TRBD2. The CDR3 totals 16 residues. V lost 1 base to trimming and J lost 4 bases; unmatched junction nucleotides: 3. Germline-derived CDR1 and CDR2 are LNHDA and SQIVND (reference sequence). As DNA, the CDR3 is TGTGCCAGTAGTATAGTACTAGCGGGGGTTTACAATGAGCAGTTCTTC. Protein product: CASSIVLAGVYNEQFF.

The genes are TRBV4-2 and TRBJ2-7; D possibly corresponds to TRBD1 (6 bases). V was shortened by 0 bases and J by 6 bases, with 18 bases between the two germline ends. This CDR3 is 16 amino acids long. In germline, CDR1 is LGHNA, CDR2 YNFKEQ. CDR3 in amino acids: CASSQDHALGASEQYF. The DNA of the CDR3 is TGTGCCAGCAGCCAAGATCACGCATTGGGGGCGAGCGAGCAGTACTTC.

V is TRBV29-1 and J is TRBJ1-1; 8 positions agree with TRBD1. Germline CDR1 is SQVTM and CDR2 is ANQGSEA. This CDR3 is 13 amino acids long. Trimming at V came to 7 bases and at J to 3 bases, leaving 7 bases not matched to a gene. CDR3 DNA: TGCAGCGGTTCAGGGGGCCTATACACTGAAGCTTTCTTT. Translating it yields CSGSGGLYTEAFF.

V is TRBV19 and J is TRBJ2-1; D is possibly TRBD2 (5 bases). Germline V CDR1 and CDR2: LNHDA, SQIVND (reference sequence). CDR3 size: 14 residues. Trimming cost V 5 bases and J 5 bases, with 13 bases left between them. The CDR3 spells CASSPSGYNNEQFF. In DNA form, the CDR3 reads TGTGCCAGTAGTCCGAGCGGATATAACAATGAGCAGTTCTTC.

The chain recombines TRBV9 with TRBJ2-7; D is tentatively TRBD1 or TRBD2 (5 bases each). The CDR3 is made up of 14 amino acids. Germline V gives CDR1 SGDLS, CDR2 YYNGEE. V lost 3 bases to trimming and J lost 2 bases, with 12 bases between them. The CDR3 sequence: CASSAGTRTYEQYF. CDR3 nucleotides: TGTGCCAGCAGCGCAGGGACCCGGACCTACGAGCAGTACTTC.

This clone has just a few counts. The chain employs TRBV7-6 and TRBJ1-2; D gene uncertain. Germline CDR1 and CDR2: SGHVS and FNYEAQ. This CDR3 contains 13 residues. V lost 5 bases and J 5 bases, leaving 12 bases between the germline ends. In nucleotides, the CDR3 is TGTGCCAGCAGCGCCCATTTATCTTATGGCTACACCTTC. Residues: CASSAHLSYGYTF. Supplemented by reference TRBV7-6 and TRBJ1-2, the full variable domain reads GAGVSQSPRYKVTKRGQDVALRCDPISGHVSLYWYRQALGQGPEFLTYFNYEAQQDKSGLPNDRFSAERPEGSISTLTIQRTEQRDSAMYRCASSAHLSYGYTFGSGTRLTVV.

This chain links TRBV7-7 with TRBJ2-5; 8 bases fit TRBD2. The J segment lost 3 bases and the V segment lost 2 bases, leaving 5 bases of the junction unmatched. The CDR3 totals 15 residues. Germline-derived CDR1 and CDR2 are SSHAT and FNYEAQ (reference sequence). CDR3 DNA sequence: TGTGCCAGCAGCTTAAACGGGGGGGGAAAAGAGACCCAGTACTTC. It specifies CASSLNGGGKETQYF.

The chain employs TRBV6-7 and TRBJ2-4; 7 nucleotides agree with TRBD1. TRBV6-7 is placed among ORFs of uncertain function. The CDR3 contains 17 residues. V gave up 0 bases and J gave up 0 bases; unmatched junction bases: 5. CDR3 protein: CASSYSKGALAKNIQYF. The CDR3 region has the DNA TGTGCCAGCAGTTACTCGAAGGGGGCGCTAGCCAAAAACATTCAGTACTTC.

V gene TRBV7-2 combines with J gene TRBJ2-3; perhaps TRBD1 as D (6 bases). CDR1 is SGHTA, CDR2 FQGNSA, per germline. V gave up 4 bases and J gave up 2 bases, with 16 bases separating them. The CDR3 totals 16 residues. Written as DNA, the CDR3 is TGTGCCAGCAGCTCAGGGGTCGGTTTTTACACAGATACGCAGTATTTT. This gives the protein CASSSGVGFYTDTQYF.

The chain combines TRBV15 with TRBJ1-1; D is undetermined. Trimming cost V 3 bases and J 2 bases, with 4 bases left between them. The CDR3 runs 12 residues. Germline V gene lookup returns CDR1 LNHNV and CDR2 YYDKDF (reference sequence). The CDR3 DNA reads TGTGCCACCAGCAGCCCCAACACTGAAGCTTTCTTT. Translated: CATSSPNTEAFF.

The gene calls are TRBV2 and TRBJ1-6; D gene uncertain. Germline CDR1 is SNHLY and CDR2 is FYNNEI. V was cut by 5 bases and J by 5 bases, with 10 bases left in between. This CDR3 region has 14 residues. This CDR3 reads CASSFRGDNSPLHF. The CDR3 nucleotides read TGTGCCAGCAGTTTTCGGGGAGATAATTCACCCCTCCACTTT. The complete variable domain, with remaining parts taken from reference TRBV2 and TRBJ1-6, reads EPEVTQTPSHQVTQMGQEVILRCVPISNHLYFYWYRQILGQKVEFLVSFYNNEISEKSEIFDDQFSVERPDGSNFTLKIRSTKLEDSAMYFCASSFRGDNSPLHFGNGTRLTVT.